This is a list of T cell receptor beta chains from one sample in a study of blood T cell repertoires in COVID-19. TCRdb's copy holds only in-frame clones and misses some; the assay was immunoSEQ multiplex PCR. The sample contains around 190,000 clones, roughly 82% of which appear only once. The sequenced sample consisted of peripheral blood. The receptor source for this set is a woman aged 55-69 years with COVID-19, enrolled during active disease. Each CDR3 is given with its conserved first and last residue. The D gene is left open where the match is weak. A clone size is listed for some rows: how often the clone was seen (once, few, many), or a class if it is expanded.

d_call: TRBD1; v_call: TRBV19; j_call: TRBJ1-1; clone_size: -; cdr3_aa: CASTVGQGVAEAFF; cdr3_nt: TGTGCCAGTACCGTCGGACAGGGGGTAGCTGAAGCTTTCTTT
d_call: TRBD1; v_call: TRBV9; j_call: TRBJ2-5; clone_size: once; cdr3_aa: CASSTGNFETQYF; cdr3_nt: TGTGCCAGTTCGACAGGGAATTTTGAGACCCAGTACTTC
d_call: TRBD2; v_call: TRBV5-5; j_call: TRBJ2-5; clone_size: -; cdr3_aa: CASTRGEETQYF; cdr3_nt: TGTGCCAGCACCCGGGGGGAGGAGACCCAGTACTTC
d_call: TRBD1; v_call: TRBV5-1; j_call: TRBJ1-6; clone_size: -; cdr3_aa: CASSLGQGARSPLHF; cdr3_nt: TGCGCCAGCAGCTTGGGGCAGGGGGCGCGTTCACCCCTCCACTTT
d_call: -; v_call: TRBV7-2; j_call: TRBJ1-3; clone_size: -; cdr3_aa: CASSLDLRIGNTIYF; cdr3_nt: TGTGCCAGCAGCTTAGACCTCAGGATTGGAAACACCATATATTTT
d_call: -; v_call: TRBV24-1; j_call: TRBJ2-6; clone_size: -; cdr3_aa: CELFSGANVLTF; cdr3_nt: TGTGAACTCTTCTCCGGGGCCAACGTCCTGACTTTC
d_call: TRBD2; v_call: TRBV2; j_call: TRBJ2-2; clone_size: -; cdr3_aa: CASSISGGAHTGELFF; cdr3_nt: TGTGCCAGCAGCATTAGCGGGGGGGCCCACACCGGGGAGCTGTTTTTT
d_call: TRBD1; v_call: TRBV5-5; j_call: TRBJ2-5; clone_size: -; cdr3_aa: CASSKTPRQGSETQYF; cdr3_nt: TGTGCCAGCAGTAAAACCCCCAGACAGGGTTCAGAGACCCAGTACTTC
d_call: TRBD1; v_call: TRBV28; j_call: TRBJ1-5; clone_size: -; cdr3_aa: CASSPWTGANQPQHF; cdr3_nt: TGTGCCAGCAGTCCCTGGACAGGGGCGAATCAGCCCCAGCATTTT
d_call: TRBD1; v_call: TRBV7-2; j_call: TRBJ2-5; clone_size: -; cdr3_aa: CASSLGQGVDQETQYF; cdr3_nt: TGTGCCAGCAGCTTAGGGCAGGGGGTTGATCAAGAGACCCAGTACTTC
d_call: -; v_call: TRBV6-5; j_call: TRBJ1-5; clone_size: -; cdr3_aa: CASSEDTLSNQPQHF; cdr3_nt: TGTGCCAGCAGCGAGGACACGCTAAGCAATCAGCCCCAGCATTTT
d_call: -; v_call: TRBV12-3/TRBV12-4; j_call: TRBJ1-1; clone_size: once; cdr3_aa: CASNFYRGREAFF; cdr3_nt: TGTGCCAGCAACTTCTATCGCGGGCGGGAAGCTTTCTTT
d_call: -; v_call: TRBV6-6; j_call: TRBJ1-4; clone_size: -; cdr3_aa: CASSYTQSRAGKLFF; cdr3_nt: TGTGCCAGCAGTTACACCCAATCCAGGGCTGGAAAACTGTTTTTT
d_call: -; v_call: TRBV12-3/TRBV12-4; j_call: TRBJ1-5; clone_size: -; cdr3_aa: CASSLEGDQPQHF; cdr3_nt: TGTGCCAGCAGTTTAGAGGGGGATCAGCCCCAGCATTTT
d_call: -; v_call: TRBV3-1/TRBV3-2; j_call: TRBJ2-4; clone_size: few; cdr3_aa: CASSQDAGTDIQYF; cdr3_nt: TGTGCCAGCAGCCAAGATGCGGGAACGGACATTCAGTACTTC
d_call: -; v_call: TRBV12-3/TRBV12-4; j_call: TRBJ1-4; clone_size: -; cdr3_aa: CASSRQALGKLFF; cdr3_nt: TGTGCCAGCAGCCGACAGGCCTTAGGAAAACTGTTTTTT
d_call: TRBD1; v_call: TRBV7-2; j_call: TRBJ1-6; clone_size: -; cdr3_aa: CASSDRGRDSPLHF; cdr3_nt: TGTGCCAGCAGCGACAGGGGTAGGGATTCACCCCTCCACTTT
d_call: -; v_call: TRBV6-5; j_call: TRBJ1-5; clone_size: -; cdr3_aa: CASAPGGSNQPQHF; cdr3_nt: TGTGCCAGCGCCCCGGGGGGGAGCAATCAGCCCCAGCATTTT
d_call: -; v_call: TRBV10-3; j_call: TRBJ1-1; clone_size: -; cdr3_aa: CASDGGMNTEAFF; cdr3_nt: TGTGCCAGCGACGGGGGTATGAACACTGAAGCTTTCTTT
d_call: -; v_call: TRBV19; j_call: TRBJ2-7; clone_size: -; cdr3_aa: CASSIDGFYEQYF; cdr3_nt: TGTGCCAGTAGTATAGACGGGTTCTACGAGCAGTACTTC
d_call: -; v_call: TRBV19; j_call: TRBJ1-1; clone_size: -; cdr3_aa: CASSSTPVIGEAFF; cdr3_nt: TGTGCCAGTAGTTCGACACCAGTAATTGGTGAAGCTTTCTTT
d_call: TRBD1; v_call: TRBV5-1; j_call: TRBJ2-7; clone_size: -; cdr3_aa: CASSLRTGGGEQYF; cdr3_nt: TGCGCCAGCAGCCTACGGACAGGGGGCGGCGAGCAGTACTTC
d_call: -; v_call: TRBV11-1; j_call: TRBJ2-3; clone_size: -; cdr3_aa: CASSGGAGADTQYF; cdr3_nt: TGTGCCAGCAGCGGGGGGGCGGGCGCAGATACGCAGTATTTT
d_call: TRBD1; v_call: TRBV12-3/TRBV12-4; j_call: TRBJ1-4; clone_size: -; cdr3_aa: CASSQGQSEKLFF; cdr3_nt: TGTGCCAGCAGTCAGGGACAGTCGGAAAAACTGTTTTTT
d_call: -; v_call: TRBV14; j_call: TRBJ2-1; clone_size: few; cdr3_aa: CASSQVSFWRADNEQFF; cdr3_nt: TGTGCCAGCAGCCAAGTTTCCTTCTGGAGGGCGGACAATGAGCAGTTCTTC
d_call: -; v_call: TRBV27; j_call: TRBJ1-1; clone_size: -; cdr3_aa: CASARGTEAFF; cdr3_nt: TGTGCCAGCGCGAGGGGGACTGAAGCTTTCTTT
d_call: TRBD1; v_call: TRBV7-8; j_call: TRBJ2-2; clone_size: -; cdr3_aa: CASSYSGTGNTGELFF; cdr3_nt: TGTGCCAGCAGCTACTCCGGGACAGGGAACACCGGGGAGCTGTTTTTT
d_call: -; v_call: TRBV29-1; j_call: TRBJ2-1; clone_size: -; cdr3_aa: CSVEFRLGVYEQFF; cdr3_nt: TGCAGCGTTGAATTTCGACTAGGTGTCTATGAGCAGTTCTTC
d_call: -; v_call: TRBV6-1; j_call: TRBJ2-2; clone_size: -; cdr3_aa: CASSELGITTGELFF; cdr3_nt: TGTGCCAGCAGTGAACTCGGGATTACGACCGGGGAGCTGTTTTTT
d_call: -; v_call: TRBV7-2; j_call: TRBJ2-2; clone_size: -; cdr3_aa: CASSLDGTGELFF; cdr3_nt: TGTGCCAGCAGCTTAGACGGCACCGGGGAGCTGTTTTTT
d_call: -; v_call: TRBV19; j_call: TRBJ2-3; clone_size: -; cdr3_aa: CASSTDGGTDTQYF; cdr3_nt: TGTGCCAGTAGCACCGACGGGGGTACAGATACGCAGTATTTT
d_call: -; v_call: TRBV19; j_call: TRBJ2-1; clone_size: -; cdr3_aa: CASSIGPSSQFF; cdr3_nt: TGTGCCAGTAGTATAGGGCCGTCGTCGCAGTTCTTC
d_call: -; v_call: TRBV15; j_call: TRBJ1-1; clone_size: -; cdr3_aa: CATKWGADTEAFF; cdr3_nt: TGTGCCACCAAGTGGGGCGCTGACACTGAAGCTTTCTTT
d_call: -; v_call: TRBV9; j_call: TRBJ2-5; clone_size: -; cdr3_aa: CASSSGTIQETQYF; cdr3_nt: TGTGCCAGCAGTTCCGGGACAATCCAAGAGACCCAGTACTTC
d_call: -; v_call: TRBV13; j_call: TRBJ1-1; clone_size: few; cdr3_aa: CASSFAQDTEAFF; cdr3_nt: TGTGCCAGCAGCTTTGCACAGGACACTGAAGCTTTCTTT
d_call: -; v_call: TRBV5-8; j_call: TRBJ1-1; clone_size: -; cdr3_aa: CASSLWGGDPLNTEAFF; cdr3_nt: TGTGCCAGCAGCCTATGGGGAGGGGATCCCTTGAACACTGAAGCTTTCTTT
d_call: TRBD1; v_call: TRBV6-6; j_call: TRBJ1-4; clone_size: once; cdr3_aa: CASSLQGALTNEKLFF; cdr3_nt: TGTGCCAGCAGTTTACAGGGGGCCTTAACTAATGAAAAACTGTTTTTT
d_call: TRBD1; v_call: TRBV5-4; j_call: TRBJ1-2; clone_size: -; cdr3_aa: CASSGGQANYGYTF; cdr3_nt: TGTGCCAGCAGCGGGGGACAGGCTAACTATGGCTACACCTTC
d_call: -; v_call: TRBV5-1; j_call: TRBJ1-6; clone_size: -; cdr3_aa: CASSLDRPPDPLHF; cdr3_nt: TGCGCCAGCAGCTTAGACAGGCCGCCGGACCCCCTCCACTTT
d_call: -; v_call: TRBV7-6; j_call: TRBJ1-5; clone_size: -; cdr3_aa: CASSLEAGPYSNQPQHF; cdr3_nt: TGTGCCAGCAGCTTAGAAGCAGGGCCCTATAGCAATCAGCCCCAGCATTTT
d_call: -; v_call: TRBV7-9; j_call: TRBJ2-7; clone_size: few; cdr3_aa: CASSLGSYEQYF; cdr3_nt: TGTGCCAGCAGCTTGGGCAGCTACGAGCAGTACTTC
d_call: -; v_call: TRBV19; j_call: TRBJ2-2; clone_size: -; cdr3_aa: CASSNLSPPGHTGELFF; cdr3_nt: TGTGCCAGTAGTAACCTTAGTCCTCCAGGCCACACCGGGGAGCTGTTTTTT
d_call: TRBD1; v_call: TRBV5-4; j_call: TRBJ2-7; clone_size: -; cdr3_aa: CATQQGGRTYEQYF; cdr3_nt: TGTGCCACCCAACAGGGGGGTAGGACCTACGAGCAGTACTTC
d_call: -; v_call: TRBV16; j_call: TRBJ1-5; clone_size: -; cdr3_aa: CASSQSGGIGQPQHF; cdr3_nt: TGTGCCAGCAGCCAATCCGGCGGCATAGGTCAGCCCCAGCATTTT
d_call: -; v_call: TRBV9; j_call: TRBJ2-2; clone_size: -; cdr3_aa: CASSVATGVMAGELFF; cdr3_nt: TGTGCCAGCAGCGTAGCTACGGGAGTAATGGCCGGGGAGCTGTTTTTT
d_call: TRBD1; v_call: TRBV6-5; j_call: TRBJ1-4; clone_size: -; cdr3_aa: CASRVQGARGKLFF; cdr3_nt: TGTGCCAGCAGGGTACAGGGGGCGAGGGGAAAACTGTTTTTT
d_call: TRBD1; v_call: TRBV27; j_call: TRBJ2-1; clone_size: -; cdr3_aa: CASSLPPGQPDNEQFF; cdr3_nt: TGTGCCAGCAGCCTCCCTCCGGGACAGCCGGACAATGAGCAGTTCTTC
d_call: -; v_call: TRBV2; j_call: TRBJ1-5; clone_size: -; cdr3_aa: CASTYGSNQPQHF; cdr3_nt: TGTGCCAGCACCTACGGTAGCAATCAGCCCCAGCATTTT
d_call: TRBD2; v_call: TRBV6-5; j_call: TRBJ2-2; clone_size: -; cdr3_aa: CASSSSSGLTGELFF; cdr3_nt: TGTGCCAGCAGTTCGTCTAGCGGACTCACCGGGGAGCTGTTTTTT
d_call: -; v_call: TRBV2; j_call: TRBJ2-3; clone_size: -; cdr3_aa: CASSAGQPLGTDTQYF; cdr3_nt: TGTGCCAGCAGCGCGGGACAGCCACTGGGGACAGATACGCAGTATTTT
d_call: -; v_call: TRBV11-2; j_call: TRBJ1-2; clone_size: -; cdr3_aa: CASSRGQQLYGYTF; cdr3_nt: TGTGCCAGCAGCCGAGGGCAACAGCTCTATGGCTACACCTTC
d_call: TRBD2; v_call: TRBV28; j_call: TRBJ2-7; clone_size: few; cdr3_aa: CASSLGYPGLAGVERSSYEQYF; cdr3_nt: TGTGCCAGCAGTTTAGGGTACCCGGGACTAGCGGGAGTAGAGAGGAGCTCCTACGAGCAGTACTTC
d_call: TRBD2; v_call: TRBV27; j_call: TRBJ2-3; clone_size: once; cdr3_aa: CASSRWLAGGTSTDTQYF; cdr3_nt: TGTGCCAGCAGCCGGTGGCTAGCGGGAGGAACTAGCACAGATACGCAGTATTTT
d_call: TRBD2; v_call: TRBV3-1/TRBV3-2; j_call: TRBJ2-5; clone_size: -; cdr3_aa: CASSRSLAGGTETQYF; cdr3_nt: TGTGCCAGCAGCCGCAGCCTGGCGGGGGGGACGGAGACCCAGTACTTC
d_call: -; v_call: TRBV4-2; j_call: TRBJ1-5; clone_size: -; cdr3_aa: CASSQESGQQPQHF; cdr3_nt: TGTGCCAGCAGCCAAGAGTCTGGACAGCAGCCCCAGCATTTT
d_call: TRBD1; v_call: TRBV27; j_call: TRBJ1-3; clone_size: -; cdr3_aa: CASSLRQGTGNTIYF; cdr3_nt: TGTGCCAGCAGTCTCCGACAGGGAACTGGAAACACCATATATTTT
d_call: -; v_call: TRBV3-1/TRBV3-2; j_call: TRBJ1-3; clone_size: -; cdr3_aa: CASSPWGGLTGNTIYF; cdr3_nt: TGTGCCAGCAGCCCATGGGGGGGCCTTACTGGAAACACCATATATTTT